This record concerns one T cell receptor (beta chain) sequence. Its antigen is still unknown. The data were taken from a study of shared clonotypes between healthy human individuals. About the study: Three plates each covered CD4 naive and memory; CD8 naive two, CD8 memory one. Study results and limitations: Represented diversity, genetic and exposure-history alike, was limited by few donors.

Naive CD8 isolation took CD45RO-negative cells positively selected for CCR7 and excluded terminally differentiated effector memory CD45RA+ cells. Assay: immunoSEQ multiplex PCR; the TCRdb copy retains only in-frame clones and omits some. Of about 600,000 clones in the sample, 95% to 98% were seen once. The CDR3 is made up of 13 amino acids. With 5 bases removed from V and 0 bases from J, the gap between germline ends came to 8 bases. Germline CDR1 reads PRHDT; CDR2 reads FYEKMQ (reference sequence). V usage is TRBV13 and J usage is TRBJ2-7, with D perhaps matching TRBD2 (6 bases). The receptor was derived from a man under 40 in good health. The sequenced material came from naive CD8+ T cells sorted from blood. CDR3 sequence: CASSLTSSYEQYF. The DNA of the CDR3 is TGTGCCAGCAGCCTGACTAGCTCCTACGAGCAGTACTTC.